The 2 T cell receptor beta chains below all came from one sample that was sequenced in a study of human CD8 memory T cell subsets. Libraries targeted TCR beta using 5' RACE with UMIs. From the 5' RACE reads, TCRdb lists one entry per CDR3 protein and no DNA. In total, the table holds about 6,200 distinct CDR3 sequences. The specimen was CD8+ effector memory T cells (TEM) sorted from PBMCs. Specified subset: effector memory CD8 T cells, CCR7- CD45RO+ CD95+. All receptors come from a human donor in good health.

The chain employs TRBV28 and TRBJ2-7; the D call from TCRdb, TRBD1, cannot be confirmed without DNA. The CDR3 totals 15 residues. In germline, CDR1 is MDHEN, CDR2 SYDVKM. The CDR3 sequence: CASSLWGDGTYEQYF.

The chain is built from TRBV4-3 and TRBJ2-1. In germline, CDR1 is LGHNA, CDR2 YSLEER. The CDR3 spans 17 residues. The CDR3 loop reads CASSQSLVQGTYNEQFF.